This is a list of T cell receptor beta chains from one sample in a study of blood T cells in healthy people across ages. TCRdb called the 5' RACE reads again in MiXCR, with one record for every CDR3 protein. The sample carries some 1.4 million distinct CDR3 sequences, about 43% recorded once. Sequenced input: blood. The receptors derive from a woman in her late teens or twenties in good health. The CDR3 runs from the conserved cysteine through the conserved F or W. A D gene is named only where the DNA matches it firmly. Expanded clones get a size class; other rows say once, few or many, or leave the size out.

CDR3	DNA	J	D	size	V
CSARGLAGQQETQYF	TGCAGTGCTAGAGGACTAGCGGGCCAACAAGAGACCCAGTACTTC	TRBJ2-5	TRBD2	few	TRBV20-1
CASSDSDSSGANVLTF	TGTGCCAGCAGTGACTCGGACAGCTCTGGGGCCAACGTCCTGACTTTC	TRBJ2-6	NA	few	TRBV6-4
CASSFLGFVQETQYF	TGTGCCAGCAGTTTTTTGGGGTTCGTCCAAGAGACCCAGTACTTC	TRBJ2-5	NA	once	TRBV28
CASRQGQGVGTDTQYF	TGTGCCAGCAGACAGGGACAGGGGGTTGGCACAGATACGCAGTATTTT	TRBJ2-3	TRBD1	NA	TRBV2
CASSPPLRGGRTDTQYF	TGTGCCAGCAGCCCTCCGCTTCGGGGGGGGCGCACAGATACGCAGTATTTT	TRBJ2-3	TRBD2	NA	TRBV12-3/TRBV12-4
CASSPGSSPTQFF	TGTGCCAGCAGCCCAGGATCGAGCCCCACACAGTTCTTC	TRBJ2-1	NA	few	TRBV11-3
CASTDPRGQGWFSEQYF	TGTGCCAGCACTGACCCCCGCGGACAGGGATGGTTTTCCGAGCAGTACTTC	TRBJ2-7	TRBD1	NA	TRBV6-1
CASSLGTGRADTQYF	TGTGCCAGCAGTTTAGGCACAGGGCGGGCAGATACGCAGTATTTT	TRBJ2-3	NA	NA	TRBV12-3/TRBV12-4
CASSFPTYNEQFF	TGTGCCAGCAGCTTTCCGACCTACAATGAGCAGTTCTTC	TRBJ2-1	NA	NA	TRBV7-9
CASRPGTSGTETQYF	TGCGCCAGCAGACCCGGGACTAGCGGAACAGAGACCCAGTACTTC	TRBJ2-5	TRBD2	NA	TRBV5-1
CASASLGDSLGNTIYF	TGTGCCAGCGCCTCACTCGGGGACTCACTGGGAAACACCATATATTTT	TRBJ1-3	NA	few	TRBV11-2
CASSDIPTPDSRAEQFF	TGTGCCAGCAGTGATATCCCGACGCCCGATTCCCGGGCGGAGCAGTTCTTC	TRBJ2-1	NA	NA	TRBV2
CSALPPGTPEAFF	TGCAGTGCTCTTCCACCCGGCACCCCAGAAGCTTTCTTT	TRBJ1-1	NA	NA	TRBV20-1
CASSWGDRVGQETQYF	TGTGCCAGCAGCTGGGGGGACAGGGTAGGCCAAGAGACCCAGTACTTC	TRBJ2-5	TRBD1	NA	TRBV5-6
CASAYNTKETQYF	TGCGCCAGCGCATATAACACAAAAGAGACCCAGTACTTC	TRBJ2-5	NA	few	TRBV5-1
CASSIQGAIITGELFF	TGTGCCAGCAGCATACAGGGGGCCATCATCACCGGGGAGCTGTTTTTT	TRBJ2-2	TRBD1	NA	TRBV7-8
CASSPPPGLVISDTQYF	TGTGCCAGCAGCCCACCCCCGGGACTAGTAATATCAGATACGCAGTATTTT	TRBJ2-3	TRBD2	NA	TRBV3-1
CSVKSPGNEQYF	TGCAGCGTTAAATCCCCGGGAAACGAGCAGTACTTC	TRBJ2-7	NA	many	TRBV29-1
CASAPLDQETQYF	TGTGCCAGCGCACCGCTGGATCAAGAGACCCAGTACTTC	TRBJ2-5	NA	few	TRBV18
CASRGSGGVGQPQHF	TGTGCCAGCAGAGGGTCAGGGGGGGTTGGTCAGCCCCAGCATTTT	TRBJ1-5	TRBD1	few	TRBV6-5
CASSIASSSYNEQFF	TGTGCCAGTAGTATCGCGTCAAGCTCCTACAATGAGCAGTTCTTC	TRBJ2-1	NA	NA	TRBV19
CASSLSIGSPTDTQYF	TGTGCCAGCAGTTTATCGATCGGCTCCCCCACAGATACGCAGTATTTT	TRBJ2-3	NA	few	TRBV27
CASSADSGRAETQYF	TGTGCCAGCAGTGCGGATAGCGGGAGGGCGGAGACCCAGTACTTC	TRBJ2-5	TRBD2	NA	TRBV2
CASSTRQGSPYYGYTF	TGTGCCAGCAGTACCCGACAGGGATCACCCTACTATGGCTACACCTTC	TRBJ1-2	TRBD1	NA	TRBV6-2/TRBV6-3
CASSLNRGQGRHEQYF	TGTGCCAGCAGTTTAAATAGGGGACAGGGGCGTCACGAGCAGTACTTC	TRBJ2-7	TRBD1	NA	TRBV12-3/TRBV12-4
CASSRPLAGGGTDTQYF	TGCGCCAGCAGCCGCCCACTAGCGGGAGGCGGCACAGATACGCAGTATTTT	TRBJ2-3	TRBD2	NA	TRBV4-1
CASSQGAGGDIQYF	TGTGCCAGCAGCCAAGGGGCCGGGGGGGACATTCAGTACTTC	TRBJ2-4	TRBD2	NA	TRBV3-1
CASSADRGLLSETQYF	TGTGCCAGCAGTGCCGACAGGGGATTACTTTCAGAGACCCAGTACTTC	TRBJ2-5	TRBD1	few	TRBV6-1
CASNLQEKQYF	TGCGCCAGCAACTTACAGGAGAAGCAGTACTTC	TRBJ2-7	NA	few	TRBV5-1
CASSSWGAGSNTGELFF	TGTGCCAGCAGCTCCTGGGGGGCGGGATCGAACACCGGGGAGCTGTTTTTT	TRBJ2-2	NA	NA	TRBV7-2
CVSGRRGTAGFSDEQFF	TGCGTCAGCGGACGTAGGGGGACAGCGGGATTTTCAGATGAGCAGTTCTTC	TRBJ2-1	NA	NA	TRBV4-1
CASSAGSQTEAFF	TGTGCCAGCAGTGCGGGGAGCCAAACTGAAGCTTTCTTT	TRBJ1-1	NA	NA	TRBV2
CASSQTTFTKNIQYF	TGTGCTAGTTCCCAAACGACATTCACCAAAAACATTCAGTACTTC	TRBJ2-4	NA	NA	TRBV12-5
CASSQVRDRKNEQYF	TGCGCCAGCAGCCAAGTTCGGGACAGGAAAAACGAGCAGTACTTC	TRBJ2-7	TRBD1	few	TRBV4-1
CASSGLKQEENEKLFF	TGCGCCAGCAGTGGGCTCAAACAGGAGGAGAATGAAAAACTGTTTTTT	TRBJ1-4	NA	NA	TRBV10-2
CASSLALLTDRQETQYF	TGTGCCAGCAGCTTAGCGCTATTAACTGACCGCCAAGAGACCCAGTACTTC	TRBJ2-5	NA	NA	TRBV7-2
CAWSLYRGTYTF	TGTGCCTGGAGTTTATACAGGGGGACATACACCTTC	TRBJ1-2	TRBD1	NA	TRBV30
CASSRGGGAAYNEQFF	TGCGCCAGCAGCCGGGGAGGGGGGGCCGCCTACAATGAGCAGTTCTTC	TRBJ2-1	NA	NA	TRBV5-1
CASSHGTPTQYF	TGTGCCAGCAGCCACGGGACCCCTACGCAGTATTTT	TRBJ2-3	NA	NA	TRBV3-1
CATSRDRGVAYNEQFF	TGTGCCACCAGCAGAGATAGAGGGGTCGCCTACAATGAGCAGTTCTTC	TRBJ2-1	NA	NA	TRBV15
CASSEFGGSSTDTQYF	TGTGCCAGCAGTGAATTCGGCGGATCTAGCACAGATACGCAGTATTTT	TRBJ2-3	NA	NA	TRBV2
CASRTQEGVRAFF	TGTGCCAGCAGGACACAGGAAGGAGTAAGGGCTTTCTTT	TRBJ1-1	NA	NA	TRBV12-3/TRBV12-4
CTSSGSAGTNEQFF	TGTACCAGCAGTGGGTCAGCGGGGACAAATGAGCAGTTCTTC	TRBJ2-1	NA	once	TRBV6-4
CASSSSTNEQYF	TGTGCCAGCAGCTCTTCCACCAACGAGCAGTACTTC	TRBJ2-7	NA	NA	TRBV5-6
CASSGDINEQYF	TGTGCCAGCAGTGGGGATATCAATGAGCAGTACTTC	TRBJ2-5	NA	NA	TRBV12-3/TRBV12-4
CASRTSATYEQYF	TGTGCCAGCCGGACTAGCGCGACCTACGAGCAGTACTTC	TRBJ2-7	TRBD2	NA	TRBV14
CASSPRAVTDTQYF	TGTGCCAGCAGCCCACGGGCGGTCACAGATACGCAGTATTTT	TRBJ2-3	NA	NA	TRBV3-1
CASSFWGDETQYF	TGTGCCAGCAGTTTTTGGGGCGACGAGACCCAGTACTTC	TRBJ2-5	NA	few	TRBV12-3/TRBV12-4